This is a list of T cell receptor beta chains from one sample in a study of T cell responses to AZD1222 COVID-19 vaccine. Some clones are missing from TCRdb's copy, which holds only in-frame ones; the method was immunoSEQ multiplex PCR. The table shows around 80,000 clones, with more than 90% occurring only once. Sequenced material: peripheral blood, taken 28 days after the second AZD1222 dose. The receptor set was obtained from an adult who received the AZD1222 COVID-19 vaccine. Each CDR3 is given with its conserved first and last residue. The D gene is left open where the match is weak. Some rows mark clone size as missing; the rest say once, few, many or name a class of expanded clone.

>TRBJ2-1|-|TRBV6-2/TRBV6-3|-
CASSYIEEQFF
TGTGCCAGCAGTTACATTGAGGAGCAGTTCTTC
>TRBJ2-7|few|TRBV7-9|-
CASSLVSSYEQYF
TGTGCCAGCAGCTTAGTTTCATCCTACGAGCAGTACTTC
>TRBJ2-7|-|TRBV11-2|TRBD2
CASSLEAGGTYEQYF
TGTGCCAGCAGCTTAGAGGCGGGAGGTACCTACGAGCAGTACTTC
>TRBJ2-2|-|TRBV7-2|-
CASSLALGGGRELFF
TGTGCCAGCAGCTTAGCGCTCGGGGGCGGGCGGGAGCTGTTTTTT
>TRBJ1-1|-|TRBV30|-
CAWSVAELGKAEAFF
TGTGCCTGGAGTGTAGCGGAACTAGGGAAGGCTGAAGCTTTCTTT
>TRBJ2-4|-|TRBV28|-
CASQVGVDIQYF
TGTGCCAGCCAAGTAGGGGTGGACATTCAGTACTTC
>TRBJ2-2|-|TRBV6-5|TRBD1
CATLRTGGSSGELFF
TGTGCCACCCTCAGGACAGGGGGCTCAAGTGGGGAGCTGTTTTTT
>TRBJ1-5|-|TRBV2|TRBD1
CASSSRQGYQPQHF
TGTGCCAGCAGTTCCCGACAGGGATATCAGCCCCAGCATTTT
>TRBJ1-3|-|TRBV12-3/TRBV12-4|-
CASRYRDTIYF
TGTGCCAGCCGTTACAGAGACACCATATATTTT
>TRBJ2-1|-|TRBV20-1|TRBD2
CSELADNEQFF
TGCAGTGAACTAGCGGACAATGAGCAGTTCTTC
>TRBJ1-1|-|TRBV29-1|TRBD1
CSVEDPKTGVAFF
TGCAGCGTTGAAGATCCCAAGACAGGGGTCGCTTTCTTT
>TRBJ1-5|-|TRBV7-9|-
CASSTKGDGQPQHF
TGTGCCAGCAGCACGAAAGGGGACGGGCAGCCCCAGCATTTT
>TRBJ2-5|-|TRBV11-3|-
CASSLGWGRGETQYF
TGTGCCAGCAGCTTAGGGTGGGGACGAGGAGAGACCCAGTACTTC
>TRBJ1-1|-|TRBV6-5|TRBD1
CASSATGGRPEAFF
TGTGCCAGCAGCGCGACAGGGGGACGCCCTGAAGCTTTCTTT
>TRBJ2-1|-|TRBV4-3|-
CARKRAWWYNEQFF
TGCGCCAGGAAGCGGGCTTGGTGGTACAATGAGCAGTTCTTC
>TRBJ1-2|-|TRBV19|-
CASSLGDTYGYTF
TGTGCCAGTAGTCTAGGGGACACCTATGGCTACACCTTC
>TRBJ2-5|-|TRBV19|-
CASSITLPLVEQETQYF
TGTGCCAGTAGTATCACTCTTCCACTAGTCGAACAAGAGACCCAGTACTTC
>TRBJ1-5|once|TRBV28|-
CASSFWGARQPQHF
TGTGCCAGCAGTTTTTGGGGGGCGCGTCAGCCCCAGCATTTT
>TRBJ1-1|-|TRBV5-1|-
CASNSGGRLTEAFF
TGCGCCAGCAATTCGGGGGGGCGATTGACTGAAGCTTTCTTT
>TRBJ1-5|-|TRBV12-5|-
CASGAGVPNQPQHF
TGTGCTAGTGGTGCAGGGGTGCCCAATCAGCCCCAGCATTTT
>TRBJ2-1|-|TRBV9|TRBD2
CASSVLTTLTSYYNEQFF
TGTGCCAGCAGCGTATTAACCACTCTGACTAGCTACTACAATGAGCAGTTCTTC
>TRBJ2-2|-|TRBV4-3|-
CASSQDPGDANTGELFF
TGCGCCAGCAGCCAAGATCCCGGGGACGCGAACACCGGGGAGCTGTTTTTT
>TRBJ2-7|-|TRBV15|-
CATSRGGWLTYEQYF
TGTGCCACCAGCAGAGGAGGGTGGTTGACCTACGAGCAGTACTTC
>TRBJ1-5|-|TRBV28|-
CASSLSVPIHYSNQPQHF
TGTGCCAGCAGTTTATCGGTCCCAATTCACTATAGCAATCAGCCCCAGCATTTT
>TRBJ1-2|-|TRBV7-9|TRBD1
CASSFTGDYGYTF
TGTGCCAGCAGCTTTACAGGGGACTATGGCTACACCTTC
>TRBJ2-2|-|TRBV9|-
CASSPRVTGELFF
TGTGCCAGCAGCCCGCGCGTCACCGGGGAGCTGTTTTTT
>TRBJ2-5|-|TRBV7-9|TRBD2
CASSVTSGSETQYF
TGTGCCAGCAGCGTTACTAGCGGGAGTGAGACCCAGTACTTC